Sequencing of this T cell receptor beta chain was carried out in a study of CD8 T cells in Susac syndrome. Germline CDR1 KGHDR, CDR2 SFDVKD. Germline trimming cut 3 bases from V and 8 bases from J; bases unmatched to any gene: 9. The CDR3 is 15 residues long. From blood CD8+ and CD4+ T cells, TCR beta sequences were generated. Random-hexamer reverse transcription was applied to about 0.45 to 1 ug RNA. By means of immunoSEQ multiplex PCR, TCR beta CDR3 spanning 54 Vbeta and 13 Jbeta underwent amplification. In TCRdb, the immunoSEQ multiplex PCR reads were re-called with MiXCR into one record per CDR3 protein. Among under 90,000 distinct CDR3 sequences listed, roughly 91% were seen once.

The source material was CD4+ T cells from PBMCs. The sequence was obtained from a human donor with Susac syndrome. This chain joins TRBV24-1 and TRBJ1-2; 9 nucleotides agree with TRBD1. CDR3 bases: TGTGCCACCAGTGATCCTACCGGGACAGGGTCAGGCTACACCTTC. This encodes CATSDPTGTGSGYTF.